This TCR beta chain was profiled in a study of vaccination effects on CD4 cells after COVID-19. Study-wide context: It was two doses of either the BNT162b2 or mRNA-1273 vaccine that participants received.

TCRdb's table, derived via immunoSEQ multiplex PCR, lists solely in-frame clones and lacks some. The table records about 54,000 clones, around 85% of them present only once. Turning to this clone: Its target is unknown.

Peptide-pool stimulation followed by sequencing identified expanded antigen-specific CD4+ clonotypes in the ViraFEST assay. Isolation of CD4+ T cells took place after 10 days of culture. Vaccinees lacked prior SARS-CoV-2 infection and tested negative for nucleocapsid antibodies. Culturing of 2 million to 2.5 million PBMC per well took place with around 10 IU/ml IL-2 and 7.5 to 10 ug/ml peptides. Cultures had half their medium replaced with IL-2 medium on days 3 and 7. The CDR3 runs 12 residues. V gave up 2 bases and J gave up 14 bases, with 15 bases separating them. Germline CDR1 is SGHTA and CDR2 is FQGNSA.

Here the sequenced sample was CD4+ T cells from PBMCs cultured with HCoV-229E spike peptides, taken before COVID-19 vaccination. The receptor was derived from a human donor who received a COVID-19 vaccine. This sequence joins TRBV7-2 and TRBJ1-2; D gene unclear. CDR3 DNA: TGTGCCAGCAGCTTACAACGACCCAGAGGTACCTTC. Translation gives CASSLQRPRGTF.